The 20 T cell receptor beta chains presented below share a single source sample, sequenced in a study of T cells after yellow fever vaccination. Each CDR3 protein is one row after TCRdb ran MiXCR on the 5' RACE reads. The sample contains under 700,000 distinct CDR3 sequences, 17% of which appear only once. Sequences were derived from PBMCs, sampled 5 days after the first yellow fever vaccination. Every receptor here comes from a man aged 18-30 years who received the YFV17D yellow fever vaccine.

The genes are TRBV6-2 or TRBV6-3 and TRBJ2-1, with TRBD1 as a possible D gene (6 bases). The CDR3 is 16 residues long. The ends were cut back, 2 bases at V and 0 bases at J, with 11 bases in the middle. Germline V gene lookup returns CDR1 MNHEY and CDR2 SVGEGT. CDR3 in DNA: TGTGCCAGCAGTTACCCTACAGGGTTCTCCTACAATGAGCAGTTCTTC. It specifies CASSYPTGFSYNEQFF.

This clonotype was counted at least ten times. The chain carries TRBV5-5 and TRBJ1-5; tentatively, D is TRBD1 (5 bases). V was clipped by 4 bases and J by 5 bases, with 10 bases between them. The CDR3 sequence is 13 residues long. The V gene's germline CDR1 is SGHKS and CDR2 YYEKEE (reference sequence). Written as DNA, the CDR3 is TGTGCCAGCAGCCCGGCGGGGGATCAGCCCCAGCATTTT. Its translation is CASSPAGDQPQHF. Filled out from reference TRBV5-5 and TRBJ1-5, the complete variable domain reads DAGVTQSPTHLIKTRGQQVTLRCSPISGHKSVSWYQQVLGQGPQFIFQYYEKEERGRGNFPDRFSARQFPNYSSELNVNALLLGDSALYLCASSPAGDQPQHFGDGTRLSIL.

This clonotype was seen a few times. V gene TRBV5-1 combines with J gene TRBJ1-2, with D unclear. V lost 2 bases and J 1 base, leaving 12 bases between the germline ends. Looked up from germline, CDR1 is SGHRS and CDR2 is YFSETQ. The CDR3 has 15 residues. CDR3 DNA: TGCGCCAGCAGCTTTGTGGGAGTGAATAACTATGGCTACACCTTC. Protein product: CASSFVGVNNYGYTF.

The chain couples TRBV27 to TRBJ2-1; D unclear. In germline, CDR1 is MNHEY, CDR2 SMNVEV (reference sequence). This CDR3 spans 14 amino acids. Between the trimmed V and J ends, which lost 4 bases and 6 bases, there was a span of 13 bases. The DNA of the CDR3 is TGTGCCAGCAGTTCTAGGGTTAAGGGCAATGAGCAGTTCTTC. This translates into CASSSRVKGNEQFF.

This clonotype has a handful of counts. The chain carries TRBV24-1 and TRBJ1-5; tentative D call: TRBD1 (5 bases). With 1 base removed from V and 8 bases from J, the gap between germline ends came to 8 bases. The V gene's germline CDR1 is KGHDR and CDR2 SFDVKD. This CDR3 spans 13 amino acids. CDR3 in DNA: TGTGCCACCAGTGATTTCGGGGGAAAGCCCCAGCATTTT. Protein: CATSDFGGKPQHF.

The chain joins TRBV20-1 to TRBJ2-3; D unclear. CDR1 is DFQATT, CDR2 SNEGSKA, per germline (reference sequence). V gave up 6 bases and J gave up 3 bases, with 13 bases separating them. The CDR3 runs to 13 residues. The CDR3 here is CSAPRATTDTQYF. The CDR3 coding sequence is TGCAGTGCCCCAAGGGCGACGACAGATACGCAGTATTTT.

The rearrangement links TRBV12-3 or TRBV12-4 to TRBJ2-3; maybe TRBD1 (6 bases). V was pared by 6 bases and J by 5 bases, with 12 bases between. The CDR3 is made up of 13 amino acids. DNA for the CDR3: TGTGCCAGCAGGGGGGCAGGGATAGATACGCAGTATTTT. Translation: CASRGAGIDTQYF.

In this sample, this clonotype turned up a few times. The V and J genes are TRBV12-3 or TRBV12-4 and TRBJ1-1, with a possible D match to TRBD1 (5 bases). Trimming left V 7 bases short and J 1 base short, with 13 bases between. The CDR3 consists of 14 residues. The CDR3 loop reads CASTRASGNTEAFF. Here the CDR3 DNA reads TGTGCCAGCACCAGGGCCTCAGGGAACACTGAAGCTTTCTTT.

V and J are TRBV9 and TRBJ2-6, with D tentatively TRBD2 (6 bases). The V and J ends lost 0 bases and 0 bases respectively, with 16 bases between them. The germline gives CDR1 SGDLS, CDR2 YYNGEE. The length of the CDR3 is 19 residues. The CDR3 region is CASSVEEGRSDSGANVLTF. The CDR3 DNA is TGTGCCAGCAGCGTAGAGGAGGGCAGGTCCGACTCTGGGGCCAACGTCCTGACTTTC.

The chain is built from TRBV27 and TRBJ2-7, with D perhaps given as TRBD1 or TRBD2 (5 bases each). Germline V gene sequence: CDR1 MNHEY, CDR2 SMNVEV (reference sequence). CDR3 length: 15 residues. V lost 5 bases, J lost 3 bases, and 17 bases lay in between. The chain's CDR3 is CASSPGRLRGYEQYF. The CDR3 DNA is TGTGCCAGCAGTCCCGGACGGCTGAGGGGCTACGAGCAGTACTTC.

This clonotype has a handful of counts. The chain's CDR3 is CASSAMGYGAQYF. In DNA, the CDR3 is TGTGCCAGCAGCGCCATGGGATACGGGGCCCAGTACTTC. The chain carries TRBV9 and TRBJ2-5; a possible D gene is TRBD2 (5 bases). The CDR3 runs to 13 residues. Per the germline V gene, CDR1 is SGDLS and CDR2 is YYNGEE. Trimming took 3 bases from V and 9 from J, leaving 15 bases between them.

This clonotype has only a few counts. J is TRBJ2-1 and V is TRBV12-3 or TRBV12-4; D is possibly TRBD1 (6 bases). V shed 5 bases and J shed 15 bases, with 14 bases lying between them. This CDR3 contains 11 residues. CDR3 bases: TGTGCCAGCAGTAGGGGGTACCACGGGTTCTTC. It yields the protein CASSRGYHGFF.

The chain links TRBV6-2 or TRBV6-3 to TRBJ1-1; D may be TRBD1 (6 bases). CDR3 length: 14 residues. V lost 6 bases, J lost 1 base, and 12 bases lay in between. Germline CDR1 and CDR2: MNHEY and SVGEGT. The CDR3 region is CASRSSRGNTEAFF. The DNA of the CDR3 is TGTGCCAGCAGATCTTCCAGGGGGAACACTGAAGCTTTCTTT.

The rearrangement joins TRBV5-1 to TRBJ2-6, with D perhaps matching TRBD2 (7 bases). The CDR3 has 16 residues. Germline V lookup: CDR1 SGHRS, CDR2 YFSETQ. With 9 bases removed from V and 2 bases from J, the gap between germline ends came to 18 bases. CDR3 loop: CANPGGQGAGANVLTF. The CDR3 region has the DNA TGCGCCAACCCGGGGGGCCAGGGTGCTGGGGCCAACGTCCTGACTTTC.

This clonotype was seen a few times. The genes are TRBV9 and TRBJ2-5; maybe TRBD1 (6 bases). V was pared by 3 bases and J by 0 bases, with 15 bases between. In germline, CDR1 is SGDLS, CDR2 YYNGEE. The CDR3 extends over 16 amino acids. This CDR3 is CASSAPTGGYQETQYF. The CDR3 region has the DNA TGTGCCAGCAGCGCCCCGACAGGTGGTTACCAAGAGACCCAGTACTTC. The entire variable domain, with the rest obtained from reference TRBV9 and TRBJ2-5, is as follows: DSGVTQTPKHLITATGQRVTLRCSPRSGDLSVYWYQQSLDQGLQFLIQYYNGEERAKGNILERFSAQQFPDLHSELNLSSLELGDSALYFCASSAPTGGYQETQYFGPGTRLLVL.

The J gene is TRBJ2-1, the V gene TRBV6-2 or TRBV6-3; D might be TRBD1 (5 bases). CDR3 length: 12 amino acids. Germline CDR1 and CDR2: MNHEY and SVGEGT. Trimming removed 8 bases at V and 4 bases at J, with 9 bases between. In DNA form, the CDR3 reads TGTGCCAGCCAGGACACATACAATGAGCAGTTCTTC. It specifies CASQDTYNEQFF.

There are a few counts of this clonotype. CDR3: CATSGPDRSWETQYF. Here the CDR3 DNA reads TGTGCCACCAGCGGACCGGACAGATCTTGGGAGACCCAGTACTTC. The chain combines TRBV15 with TRBJ2-5; a possible D gene is TRBD1 (6 bases). Deletions cut 5 bases from V and 5 bases from J, with 18 bases between. The germline gives CDR1 LNHNV, CDR2 YYDKDF (reference sequence). This CDR3 has 15 amino acids.

This clonotype was counted a few times. The chain couples TRBV29-1 to TRBJ2-5; maybe TRBD2 (5 bases). CDR1 and CDR2 from the germline V gene are SQVTM and ANQGSEA. The V end lost 2 bases, the J end lost 5 bases, and 18 bases lay between the germline ends. The CDR3 loop spans 15 amino acids. The CDR3 nucleotides read TGCAGCGTTGAACCCGCGAGGGATGCGCGGGAGACCCAGTACTTC. Translated: CSVEPARDARETQYF. Filled out from reference TRBV29-1 and TRBJ2-5, the complete variable domain reads SAVISQKPSRDICQRGTSLTIQCQVDSQVTMMFWYRQQPGQSLTLIATANQGSEATYESGFVIDKFPISRPNLTFSTLTVSNMSPEDSSIYLCSVEPARDARETQYFGPGTRLLVL.

The chain is built from TRBV12-3 or TRBV12-4 and TRBJ2-1; 8 bases line up with TRBD2. Trimming cost V 7 bases and J 2 bases; bases outside gene matches: 7. The CDR3 has 15 residues. The CDR3 nucleotides read TGTGCCAGCACTCTTTCGGGGGGGCCCTACAATGAGCAGTTCTTC. Translating it yields CASTLSGGPYNEQFF.

This clonotype has a count of ten or more. Compared with germline, one end of the junction differs, possibly owing to a read error. The rearrangement uses TRBV5-1 and TRBJ2-2; 8 bases are shared with TRBD1. Per germline, CDR1 SGHRS and CDR2 YFSETQ. The CDR3 consists of 15 residues. The CDR3 loop reads CASSPGQGNTGELFF. As DNA, the CDR3 is TGTGCCAGCAGCCCCGGACAGGGGAACACCGGGGAGCTGTTTTTT.